This T cell receptor beta chain was sequenced during a study of blood T cell repertoires in COVID-19. Study information: Acute and convalescent COVID-19 specimens originated in the United States, Italy and Spain.

As originally analysed: Reference gene primer amplification yielded estimated nucleated cell counts. Method: immunoSEQ multiplex PCR; TCRdb's copy keeps in-frame clones and lacks some. The V and J calls and the clone size are those of that table, but D and trimming were determined from the DNA. This sample has approximately 100,000 clones, with over 80% found just once. Deletions cut 1 base from V and 7 bases from J, with 11 bases between. CDR1 and CDR2 (germline): GTSNPN, SVGIG (reference sequence). The CDR3 loop spans 14 amino acids. The sample was peripheral blood. The chain uses TRBV30 and TRBJ1-6; maybe TRBD1 (6 bases). This TCR was sampled from a man between 50 and 59 years old with acute or convalescent COVID-19. The CDR3 sequence: CAWSGGQFNSPLHF. In DNA form, the CDR3 reads TGTGCCTGGAGTGGGGGGCAGTTCAATTCACCCCTCCACTTT.